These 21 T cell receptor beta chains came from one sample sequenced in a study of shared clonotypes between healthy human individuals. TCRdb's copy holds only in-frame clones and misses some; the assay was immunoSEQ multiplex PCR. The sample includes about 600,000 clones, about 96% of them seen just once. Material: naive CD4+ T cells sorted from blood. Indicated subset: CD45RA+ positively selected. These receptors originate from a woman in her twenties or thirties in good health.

CDR3 nucleotide sequence: TGTGCCAGCAGTGAAGCAGCAGGGGGCTTGGCAGATACGCAGTATTTT. Translation: CASSEAAGGLADTQYF. The V gene is TRBV2, the J gene TRBJ2-3, with 8 bases that match TRBD1. There are 16 residues in the CDR3. Per the germline V gene, CDR1 is SNHLY and CDR2 is FYNNEI. The trim removed 0 bases at V and 4 bases at J, leaving 6 bases unmatched.

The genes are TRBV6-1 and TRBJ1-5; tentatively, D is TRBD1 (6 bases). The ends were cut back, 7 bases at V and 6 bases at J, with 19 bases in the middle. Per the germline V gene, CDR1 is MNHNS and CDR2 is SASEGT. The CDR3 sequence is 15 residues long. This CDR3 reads CASTSEGGAGQPQHF. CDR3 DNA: TGTGCCAGCACCTCGGAGGGGGGGGCAGGTCAGCCCCAGCATTTT.

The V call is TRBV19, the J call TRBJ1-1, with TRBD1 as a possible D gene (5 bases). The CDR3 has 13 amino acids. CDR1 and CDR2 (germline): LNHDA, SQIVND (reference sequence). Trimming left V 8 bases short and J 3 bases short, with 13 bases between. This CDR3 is CASAYGTDTEAFF. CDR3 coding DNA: TGTGCCAGTGCCTACGGGACGGACACTGAAGCTTTCTTT.

CDR3: CASSRLQGVTNEKLFF. Here the CDR3 DNA reads TGTGCCAGCTCACGACTACAGGGGGTAACTAATGAAAAACTGTTTTTT. The chain combines TRBV18 with TRBJ1-4, with 8 positions matching TRBD1. Germline lookup yields CDR1 KGHSH and CDR2 LQKENI. With V trimmed by 4 bases and J by 1 base, 5 bases remained unmatched. The CDR3 runs 16 residues.

The CDR3 sequence: CASPWRGWGKNIQYF. The CDR3 bases are TGTGCCAGCCCTTGGAGGGGCTGGGGCAAAAACATTCAGTACTTC. The chain employs TRBV6-4 and TRBJ2-4; possible D gene TRBD2, 6 bases. The germline V gene encodes CDR1 MRHNA and CDR2 SNTAGT. The CDR3 loop spans 15 amino acids. Trimming shortened V by 8 bases and J by 3 bases, and 17 bases separated the two germline ends.

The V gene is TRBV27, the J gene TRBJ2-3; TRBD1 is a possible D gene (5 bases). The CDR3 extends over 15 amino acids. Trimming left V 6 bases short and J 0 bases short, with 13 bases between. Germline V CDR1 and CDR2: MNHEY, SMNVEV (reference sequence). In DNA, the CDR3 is TGTGCCAGCAGCAAGGGGAACCCTAGCACAGATACGCAGTATTTT. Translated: CASSKGNPSTDTQYF.

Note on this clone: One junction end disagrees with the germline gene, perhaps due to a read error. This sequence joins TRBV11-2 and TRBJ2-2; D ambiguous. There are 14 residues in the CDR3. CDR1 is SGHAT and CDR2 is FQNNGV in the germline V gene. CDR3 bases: TGTGCCAGCAGGTTAGACTTGAACACCGGGGAGCTGTTTTTT. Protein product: CASRLDLNTGELFF. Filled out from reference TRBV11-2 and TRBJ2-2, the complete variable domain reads EAGVAQSPRYKIIEKRQSVAFWCNPISGHATLYWYQQILGQGPKLLIQFQNNGVVDDSQLPKDRFSAERLKGVDSTLKIQPAKLEDSAVYLCASRLDLNTGELFFGEGSRLTVL.

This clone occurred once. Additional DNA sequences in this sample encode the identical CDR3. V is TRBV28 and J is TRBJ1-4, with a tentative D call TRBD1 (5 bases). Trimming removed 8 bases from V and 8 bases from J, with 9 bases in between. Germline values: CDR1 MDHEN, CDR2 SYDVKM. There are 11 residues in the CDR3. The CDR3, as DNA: TGTGCCAGCCGGGGGTCCGAAAAACTGTTTTTT. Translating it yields CASRGSEKLFF.

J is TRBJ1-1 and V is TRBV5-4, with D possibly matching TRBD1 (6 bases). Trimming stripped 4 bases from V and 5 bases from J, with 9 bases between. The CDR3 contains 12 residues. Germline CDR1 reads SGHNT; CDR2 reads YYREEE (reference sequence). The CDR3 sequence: CASSEGGTEAFF. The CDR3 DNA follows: TGTGCCAGCAGCGAGGGGGGAACTGAAGCTTTCTTT.

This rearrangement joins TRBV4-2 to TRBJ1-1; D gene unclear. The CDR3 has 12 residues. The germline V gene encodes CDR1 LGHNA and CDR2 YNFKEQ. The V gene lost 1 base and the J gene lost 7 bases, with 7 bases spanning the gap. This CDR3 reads CASSQVNREAFF. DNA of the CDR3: TGTGCCAGCAGCCAAGTCAACCGTGAAGCTTTCTTT.

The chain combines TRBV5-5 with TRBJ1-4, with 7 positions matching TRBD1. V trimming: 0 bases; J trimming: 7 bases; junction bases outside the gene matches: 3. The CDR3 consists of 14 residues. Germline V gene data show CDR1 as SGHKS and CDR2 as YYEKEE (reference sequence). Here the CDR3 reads CASSLGQGGEKLFF. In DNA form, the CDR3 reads TGTGCCAGCAGCTTGGGACAGGGAGGTGAAAAACTGTTTTTT.

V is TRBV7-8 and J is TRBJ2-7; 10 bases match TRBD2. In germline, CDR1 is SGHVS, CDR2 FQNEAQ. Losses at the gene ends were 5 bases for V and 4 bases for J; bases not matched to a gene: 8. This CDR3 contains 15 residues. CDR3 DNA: TGTGCCAGCAGCCTTGCGAGTAGCGGGAGGTACGAGCAGTACTTC. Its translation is CASSLASSGRYEQYF.

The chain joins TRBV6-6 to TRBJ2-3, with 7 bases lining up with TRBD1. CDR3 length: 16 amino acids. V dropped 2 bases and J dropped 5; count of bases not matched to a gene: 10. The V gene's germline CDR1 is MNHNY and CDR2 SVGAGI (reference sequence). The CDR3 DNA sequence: TGTGCCAGCAGTTACCAAGGACAGGTGTCTGTAGATACGCAGTATTTT. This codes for CASSYQGQVSVDTQYF.

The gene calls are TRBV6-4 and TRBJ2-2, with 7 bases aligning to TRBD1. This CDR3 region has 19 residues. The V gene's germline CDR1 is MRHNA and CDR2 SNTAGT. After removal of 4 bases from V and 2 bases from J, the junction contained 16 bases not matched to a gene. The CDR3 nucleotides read TGTGCCAGCAGTGCTCATTTTTTCCCGGGACAGACCAACACCGGGGAGCTGTTTTTT. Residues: CASSAHFFPGQTNTGELFF.

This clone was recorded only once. The DNA of the CDR3 is TGCGCCAGCAGCTTGGATTACAGGGTCGGGGAAAAACTGTTTTTT. Protein: CASSLDYRVGEKLFF. V gene TRBV5-1 combines with J gene TRBJ1-4; D may be TRBD1 (6 bases). Germline CDR1 and CDR2: SGHRS and YFSETQ. CDR3 length: 15 residues. V was pared by 0 bases and J by 8 bases, with 14 bases between.

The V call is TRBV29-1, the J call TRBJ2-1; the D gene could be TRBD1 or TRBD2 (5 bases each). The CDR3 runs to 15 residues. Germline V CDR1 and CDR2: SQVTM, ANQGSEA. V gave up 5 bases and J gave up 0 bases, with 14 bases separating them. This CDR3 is CSVQFGASSYNEQFF. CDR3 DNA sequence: TGCAGCGTTCAGTTCGGGGCTAGCTCCTACAATGAGCAGTTCTTC.

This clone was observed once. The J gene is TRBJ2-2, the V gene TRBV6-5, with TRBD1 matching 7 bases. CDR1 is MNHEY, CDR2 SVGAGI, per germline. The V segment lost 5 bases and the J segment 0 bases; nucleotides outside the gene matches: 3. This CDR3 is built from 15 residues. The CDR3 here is CASSPGTANTGELFF. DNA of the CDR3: TGTGCCAGCAGTCCCGGGACAGCGAACACCGGGGAGCTGTTTTTT.

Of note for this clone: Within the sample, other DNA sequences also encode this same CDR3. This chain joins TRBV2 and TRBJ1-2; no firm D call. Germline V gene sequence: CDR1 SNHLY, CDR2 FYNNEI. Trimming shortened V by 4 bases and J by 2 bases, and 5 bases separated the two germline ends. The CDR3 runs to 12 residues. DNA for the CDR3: TGTGCCAGCAGTGCAGACAACTATGGCTACACCTTC. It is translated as CASSADNYGYTF.

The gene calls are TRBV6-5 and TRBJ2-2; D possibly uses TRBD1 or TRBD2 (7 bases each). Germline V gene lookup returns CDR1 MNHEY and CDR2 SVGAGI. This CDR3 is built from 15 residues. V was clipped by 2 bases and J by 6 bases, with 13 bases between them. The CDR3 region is CASSYPGGVPGELFF. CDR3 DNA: TGTGCCAGCAGTTACCCAGGGGGGGTTCCCGGGGAGCTGTTTTTT.

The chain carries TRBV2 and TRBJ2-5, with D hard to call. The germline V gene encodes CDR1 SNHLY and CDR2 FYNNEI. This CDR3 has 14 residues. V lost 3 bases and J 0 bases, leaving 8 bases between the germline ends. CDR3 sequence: CASSDLADQETQYF. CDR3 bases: TGTGCCAGCAGTGATCTGGCAGACCAAGAGACCCAGTACTTC.

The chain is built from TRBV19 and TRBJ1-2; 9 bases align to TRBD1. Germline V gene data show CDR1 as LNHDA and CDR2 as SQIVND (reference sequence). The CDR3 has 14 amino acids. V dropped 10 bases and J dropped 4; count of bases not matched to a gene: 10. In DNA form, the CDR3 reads TGTGCCACCTCCGGGACAGGGATTAGCTATGGCTACACCTTC. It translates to CATSGTGISYGYTF. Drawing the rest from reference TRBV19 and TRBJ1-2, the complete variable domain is DGGITQSPKYLFRKEGQNVTLSCEQNLNHDAMYWYRQDPGQGLRLIYYSQIVNDFQKGDIAEGYSVSREKKESFPLTVTSAQKNPTAFYLCATSGTGISYGYTFGSGTRLTVV.